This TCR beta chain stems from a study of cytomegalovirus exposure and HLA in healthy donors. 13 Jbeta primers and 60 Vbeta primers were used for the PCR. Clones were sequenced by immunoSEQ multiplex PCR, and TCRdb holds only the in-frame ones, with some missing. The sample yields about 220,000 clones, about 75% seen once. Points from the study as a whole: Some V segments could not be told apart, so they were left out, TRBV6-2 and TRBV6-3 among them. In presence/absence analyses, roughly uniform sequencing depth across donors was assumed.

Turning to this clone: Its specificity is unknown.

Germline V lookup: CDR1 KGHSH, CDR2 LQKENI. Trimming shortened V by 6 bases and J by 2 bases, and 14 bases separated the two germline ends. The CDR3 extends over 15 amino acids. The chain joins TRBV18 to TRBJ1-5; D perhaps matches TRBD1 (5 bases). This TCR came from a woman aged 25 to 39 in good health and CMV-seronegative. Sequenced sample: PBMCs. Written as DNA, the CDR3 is TGTGCCAGCTCCTCAGCGGGAGGGGGCAATCAGCCCCAGCATTTT. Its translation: CASSSAGGGNQPQHF. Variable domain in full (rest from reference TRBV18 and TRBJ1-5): NAGVMQNPRHLVRRRGQEARLRCSPMKGHSHVYWYRQLPEEGLKFMVYLQKENIIDESGMPKERFSAEFPKEGPSILRIQQVVRGDSAAYFCASSSAGGGNQPQHFGDGTRLSIL.